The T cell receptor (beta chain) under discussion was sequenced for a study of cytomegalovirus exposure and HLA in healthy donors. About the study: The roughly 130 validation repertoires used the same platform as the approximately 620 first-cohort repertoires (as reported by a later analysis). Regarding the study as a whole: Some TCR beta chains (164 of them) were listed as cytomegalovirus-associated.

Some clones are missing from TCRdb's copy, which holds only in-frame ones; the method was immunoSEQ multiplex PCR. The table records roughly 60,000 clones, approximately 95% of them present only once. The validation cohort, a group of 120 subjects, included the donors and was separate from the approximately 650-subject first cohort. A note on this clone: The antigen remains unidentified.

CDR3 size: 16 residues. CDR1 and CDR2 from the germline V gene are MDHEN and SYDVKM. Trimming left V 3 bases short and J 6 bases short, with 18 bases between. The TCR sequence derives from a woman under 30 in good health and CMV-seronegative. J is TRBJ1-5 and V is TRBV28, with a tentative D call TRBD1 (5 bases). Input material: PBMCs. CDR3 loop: CASSFALGGDGQPQHF. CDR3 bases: TGTGCCAGCAGTTTCGCCCTCGGGGGGGATGGTCAGCCCCAGCATTTT.